One T cell receptor beta chain is described in this entry. Its antigen is unknown. Within one base of it there is no much larger clone, and no base qualities were kept. The cohort consisted of 666 healthy bone marrow donors. Cohort members were all nominally healthy when sampled, although unrecorded immune exposures were likely present. The donor tested CMV seropositive and was one of the 289 seropositive cohort members. Each donor provided a peripheral blood sample, and peripheral blood mononuclear cells were used for TCR beta sequencing. The Qiagen DNeasy Blood Extraction Kit was used to extract genomic DNA from the blood cell samples. The data were obtained in a study of cytomegalovirus exposure and HLA in healthy donors (dated 2017 in TCRdb). Turning to the overall study: An earlier analysis of approximately 640 of the donors reported 250 to 300 Gb of sequence data and 117 million unique TCR beta sequences from roughly 180 million T cells. An early release covering over 500 HLA-typed donors comprised approximately 290 gigabases of sequencing data and some 79 million unique TCR sequences. Of the roughly 400 genotyped donors, approximately 82% fell in the genetic ancestry cluster associated with self-reported Caucasian donors. The aim of the study was to test whether cataloging public T cell receptors could identify signatures of past pathogen exposure. Using immunosequencing, the study profiled T cell repertoires from around 670 subjects and related those repertoires to cytomegalovirus serostatus. In addition to the first cohort of roughly 700 subjects, a separate validation cohort of 120 different subjects was used. To predict cytomegalovirus infection status, the study combined high-throughput TCR immunosequencing, statistical association of individual TCRs with disease status, and machine learning. A later analysis re-examined previously published TCR beta repertoires from hundreds of donors and added high-resolution HLA genotyping to investigate patterns of TCR occurrence. The later analysis used no new phenotypic data to find candidate immune exposures, relying instead on TCR beta sequences and their occurrence across donors. An earlier analysis of about 620 of the donors applied high-throughput TCR beta sequencing to assess whether each TCR beta V gene segment acted as functional or pseudogenic. Alongside the repertoire data, information on donor age, sex, ethnicity and CMV serostatus was compiled. In a later genetic analysis, genome-wide SNP genotypes for about three fifths of the 666 donors were used, and that subset was treated as a discovery cohort. Every repertoire in the discovery cohort had been generated on one and the same sequencing platform. HLA typing included class I and class II loci at four-digit resolution. Typing coverage differed by locus: A, B, C, DRB1 and DQB1 were typed in roughly 620-630 donors, DQA1 in about 560, DPA1 in approximately 600, and DPB1 in just under 490. Roughly 5 DR-DQ haplotypes were treated as single units for association and clustering because of strong linkage in the cohort. Among 398 genotyped donors of the cohort, an average of about 220,000 unique TCR beta nucleotide sequences was sequenced per donor, of which about 19% were non-productive. Beyond this particular receptor, the publication reports: Sequencing depth was assumed to be roughly uniform across donors in the presence/absence analyses, though that assumption may not hold. In a later genetic analysis, a missense DCLRE1C variant was associated with V-gene and J-gene trimming of TCR beta chains, and the association was replicated in an independent cohort. A few of the identified cytomegalovirus-associated TCR beta chains were confirmed in vitro to be specific for cytomegalovirus antigens. In an earlier analysis of approximately 590 of the donors, most TCR beta V segments appeared in productive rearrangements about 87% or about 30% of the time, broadly matching IMGT annotations. A later analysis reported that several top co-occurrence clusters appeared linked to parvovirus B19, influenza, CMV and Epstein-Barr virus. Most CMV-associated TCR beta chains appeared to be HLA-restricted in a later analysis, and the HLA associations seemed to be driven largely by CMV exposure. In the study, around 160 TCR beta chains were listed as associated with cytomegalovirus. Assigning TCR associations to individual alleles was difficult when HLA alleles, especially DR and DQ, strongly co-occurred. A later analysis associated about 17,000 TCR beta sequences with specific HLA alleles at a false discovery rate of 0.05. Cytomegalovirus status was reported to be diagnosed by the classifier with high specificity and sensitivity in both the original and validation cohorts. Most TCR sequences were seen in very few donors, while some public TCRs were found in many individuals. Seventeen rarely observed V segments, including chromosome 9 orphons, were excluded from the earlier analysis of a few hundred of the donors because counts were too low. The authors suggested that the approach could potentially be extended to other disease states and immunological phenotypes. Some IMGT-functional V segments, including TRBV6-2 and TRBV6-3, could not be told apart with the 87-base-pair reads, so those segments were excluded. Compared with equally common non-associated chains, HLA-associated TCR beta chains in a later analysis were more clonally expanded and had lower generation probabilities. A cluster of highly shared sequence variants was judged likely to represent a technical artifact of the sequencing pipeline. Correlated functional status among segregating V segments might be attributable to linkage disequilibrium, but an unknown experimental factor could not be ruled out. Because HLA typing was unavailable for some donors at each locus, only the typed subset was used in association tests. A later analysis found that TCR association rates varied across HLA loci, with DRB1 alleles showing the most associated TCRs and HLA-C alleles the fewest. A further reported finding was that TCR beta sequences accurately predicted the HLA-A and HLA-B alleles for most subjects in the first cohort. Only TCR beta chains were sequenced in this cohort, and the absence of alpha or paired-chain data limited detectable features. Immune exposure information for the cohort was limited to CMV serostatus. In a later genetic analysis, fewer N-insertions in productive TCRs were reported among donors in an Asian-associated ancestry cluster than the roughly 700-donor mean.

CDR1 and CDR2, looked up from the germline V gene, are KGHSH and LQKENI. The CDR3 covers 15 residues, taking in both the cysteine and the phenylalanine. The kept DNA is CDR3 alone, 45 bases in frame from the first base. Trimmed from V: 3 bases; trimmed from J: 7 bases; junction bases lacking a gene match: 7. Preparation of the library involved the immunoSEQ multiplex PCR assay. For the multiplex PCR, a mixture combining 60 forward primers for TCR Vbeta segments and 13 reverse primers for TCR Jbeta segments was used. A multiplex PCR assay on genomic DNA amplified the CDR3 region of rearranged TCR beta genes. The Illumina HiSeq System was used to sequence the amplified TCR beta libraries as 87-base-pair reads. Under the source paper's analysis protocol: In a later analysis, 80 million or so unique TCR beta chains were counted across the approximately 620 repertoires, and around 10 million of these chains were shared by at least two donors. A nearest-neighbor algorithm error-corrected the raw reads and collapsed the reads into unique sequences, merging closely related sequences to remove PCR and sequencing errors. V, D and J gene segments were assigned by aligning CDR3 sequences to IMGT reference sequences. For a sequence to be retained, a match of at least six nucleotides was required to both a V gene segment and a J gene segment. Rearrangements were called productive when the CDR3 lacked stop codons and stayed in frame with V and J; all others were non-productive. CDR3 was defined by IMGT convention, running from the second conserved V-encoded cysteine to the conserved J-encoded phenylalanine. Sequences without an unambiguous match to a single V gene segment were excluded from the earlier analysis of approximately 560 of the donors. In an earlier analysis of 450 to 700 of the donors, V segments were called functional above 56.7% productive rearrangements and were called segregating when the between-donor standard deviation exceeded 5%. A statistical classification framework was developed to diagnose cytomegalovirus status using the catalog of TCR beta chain sequences. In a later analysis, TCR nucleotide sequences were compared against IMGT/GENE-DB human TR gene sequences so that V and J genes could be assigned. A later analysis assigned CDR3 sequences and most-parsimonious VDJ recombination scenarios with the TCRdist pipeline. In a later analysis, each TCR beta chain was defined by its CDR3 amino acid sequence together with its V-gene family, and reads without a unique V-gene family were excluded. To address suspected cross-contamination and a sequencing artifact, a later analysis removed several hundred highly shared, low-generation-probability nucleotide sequences. In a later analysis, a clonal expansion index for each public chain was calculated from normalized within-repertoire ranks of inferred template counts. A later analysis computed generation probabilities with a VDJ recombination model fitted to out-of-frame rearrangements, and checked the results against IGoR. A later analysis scored TCR-TCR, TCR-HLA and TCR-CMV co-occurrence with hypergeometric tests, applying a repertoire-size bias correction to TCR pairs. A later analysis estimated false discovery rates by permuting HLA or CMV assignments 20 times. A later analysis grouped co-occurring TCRs with DBSCAN, adding TCRdist sequence similarity when clustering within HLA-allele-positive subsets. Repertoires with fewer than 30,000 or more than 120,000 public chains were left out of co-occurrence clustering, as were five repertoires with anomalous nucleotide sharing. TCRdb re-hosts the immuneACCESS table, in-frame sequences only. Its copies lack some clones; in the studies checked, an unresolved V gene accounts for under half of them, and the cause for the rest is not known. Clonal size and the V and J genes are those of that table, whereas D and trimming came from the DNA. For this sample the table gives about 110,000 clones, of which around 74% were detected only once. The ten largest account for roughly 8.6% of the sample.

This clonotype was sampled from a middle-aged woman in good health and CMV-seropositive. The sequencing sample was made of PBMCs. The rearrangement combines TRBV18 with TRBJ2-1; 9 middle bases align to TRBD2. DNA sequence: TGTGCCAGCTCACCCGCGGCGGGGGGGCTTAATGAGCAGTTCTTC. It specifies CASSPAAGGLNEQFF.